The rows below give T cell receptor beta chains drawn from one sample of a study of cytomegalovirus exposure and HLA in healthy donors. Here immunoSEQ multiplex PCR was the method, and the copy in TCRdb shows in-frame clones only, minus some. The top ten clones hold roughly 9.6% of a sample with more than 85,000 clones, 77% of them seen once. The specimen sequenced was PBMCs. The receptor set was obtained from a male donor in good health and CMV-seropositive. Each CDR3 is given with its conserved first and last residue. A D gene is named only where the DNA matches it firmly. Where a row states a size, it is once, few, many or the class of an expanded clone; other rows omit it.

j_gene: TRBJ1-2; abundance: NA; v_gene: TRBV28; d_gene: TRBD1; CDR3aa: CASRSTGAGYYGYTF
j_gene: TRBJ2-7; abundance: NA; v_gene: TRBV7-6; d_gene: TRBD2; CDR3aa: CASSLQGTSLDEQYF
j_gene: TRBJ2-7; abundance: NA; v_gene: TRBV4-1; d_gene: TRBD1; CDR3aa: CASSQQPGTGGNEQYF
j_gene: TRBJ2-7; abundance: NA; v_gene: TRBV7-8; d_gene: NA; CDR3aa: CASSFGRDYEQYF
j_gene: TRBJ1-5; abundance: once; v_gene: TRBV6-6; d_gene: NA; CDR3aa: CASSREGQPQHF
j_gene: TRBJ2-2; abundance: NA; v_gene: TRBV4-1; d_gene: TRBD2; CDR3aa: CASSLLAGVGNTGELFF
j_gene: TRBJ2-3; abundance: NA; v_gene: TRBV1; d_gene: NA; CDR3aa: CTSSQGGNSGRCDTQYF
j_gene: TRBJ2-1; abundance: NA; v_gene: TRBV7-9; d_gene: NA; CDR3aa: CASSPLSSYNEQFF
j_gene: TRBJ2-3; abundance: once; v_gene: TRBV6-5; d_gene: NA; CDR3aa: CASSYGAATDTQYF
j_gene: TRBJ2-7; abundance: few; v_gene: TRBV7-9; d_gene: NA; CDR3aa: CASSLGGKPYEQYF